This T cell receptor (beta chain) was observed in a study of T-cell reconstitution after alpha-beta-depleted transplantation in children. This sample's TCRbeta library carried unique molecular identifier barcodes. MiXCR, run by TCRdb on the PCR reads, gives a single entry per CDR3 protein. The data contain a few hundred thousand distinct CDR3 sequences, around 27% of them seen just once; the ten biggest clones take up around a third. The CDR3 runs to 16 residues. With V trimmed by 3 bases and J by 4 bases, 8 bases remained unmatched. Germline V gene data show CDR1 as MDHEN and CDR2 as SYDVKM. Study-level points and caveats: Alpha-beta T cells present about two months after transplant were reported to originate from several hundred expanded graft clones. Once a year had passed after transplant, T-cell counts and diversity came mostly from newly produced T cells. Several patients had high TCRbeta diversity at day 60; it came from surviving recipient T cells and thymic progenitors.

In this sample, this clonotype turned up a few times. Its target is unknown. The rearrangement uses TRBV28 and TRBJ2-5; 10 bases align to TRBD2. The sequencing here drew on PBMCs, taken before TCRalphabeta/CD19-depleted stem cell transplant. The origin of this receptor is a boy in the first two years of life with Wiskott-Aldrich syndrome, due to receive a stem cell transplant. The chain's CDR3 is CASSFSVAGGGETQYF. CDR3 nucleotide sequence: TGTGCCAGCAGTTTCAGTGTAGCGGGAGGAGGAGAGACCCAGTACTTC.